This T cell receptor beta chain is from a study of T cell responses to AZD1222 COVID-19 vaccine. General study findings and limits: Repertoire sampling happened only post peak T cell response. Spike was spanned by vaccine-associated CD4 TCRs, with dominance at 160-218 and 743-854. Spike-specific TCR repertoires showed rising breadth and depth after two AZD1222 doses. Donor demographics were predominantly white British with a female majority; clonal diversity may be underestimated.

Of note for this clone: Its target is not known.

Germline V lookup: CDR1 WNHNN, CDR2 SYGVQD (reference sequence). The V end was cut by 3 bases, the J end by 6 bases, with 18 bases between. The length of the CDR3 is 17 residues. Libraries were prepared by immunoSEQ multiplex PCR; TCRdb keeps only in-frame clonotypes and omits some of them. The repertoire consists of about 150,000 clones, with more than 85% occurring once and the leading ten covering 6.9%. Sequenced here: peripheral blood, sampled after recovery from COVID-19. The chain joins TRBV10-1 to TRBJ1-6; tentative D call: TRBD1 (6 bases). This sequence was found in an adult who had recovered from COVID-19. CDR3 loop: CASSDKISQGRNSPLHF. As DNA, the CDR3 is TGCGCCAGCAGTGATAAAATTTCGCAGGGGCGTAATTCACCCCTCCACTTT.